Listed below are T cell receptor beta chains from one sample, sequenced in a study of T cell responses to AZD1222 COVID-19 vaccine. Using immunoSEQ multiplex PCR, the repertoire was profiled, and TCRdb retains in-frame clones only, with some absent. The profile shows about 150,000 clones, roughly nine tenths of them singletons. Here the sequenced sample was peripheral blood, taken on day 0 of MenACWY control vaccination. The receptor source for this set is an adult in good health. The CDR3 runs from the conserved cysteine through the conserved F or W. The D gene is left open where the match is weak. For some rows the clone size is stated as once, few or many, or as a class when expanded; others skip it.

j_gene,d_gene,abundance,v_gene,len,CDR3aa,CDR3nt
TRBJ1-2,-,-,TRBV11-2,14,CASSPSGSNYGYTF,TGTGCCAGCAGCCCATCGGGTAGTAACTATGGCTACACCTTC
TRBJ1-4,-,-,TRBV27,13,CASSDQTHRSLFF,TGTGCCAGTTCCGATCAAACCCATCGCAGTTTGTTTTTT
TRBJ2-1,-,once,TRBV24-1,14,CATSDPGPNNEQFF,TGTGCCACCAGTGATCCCGGGCCTAACAATGAGCAGTTCTTC
TRBJ1-2,TRBD1,-,TRBV25-1,15,CASSAVGTGNYGYTF,TGTGCCAGCAGTGCAGTCGGGACAGGGAACTATGGCTACACCTTC
TRBJ1-3,-,once,TRBV28,17,CASSWDLSRGSGNTIYF,TGTGCCAGCAGTTGGGATTTGAGCAGGGGTTCTGGAAACACCATATATTTT
TRBJ2-3,-,few,TRBV5-4,15,CASSLAGVLTDTQYF,TGTGCCAGCAGCTTGGCCGGGGTCCTCACAGATACGCAGTATTTT
TRBJ1-2,-,-,TRBV5-1,13,CASSLKSGDGYTF,TGCGCCAGCAGCTTGAAGTCCGGCGATGGCTACACCTTC
TRBJ2-4,TRBD2,-,TRBV10-2,14,CASSVATSGERVHF,TGCGCCAGCAGTGTGGCGACTAGCGGGGAAAGGGTGCACTTC
TRBJ1-3,-,-,TRBV9,11,CASGSGNTIYF,TGTGCATCTGGGTCTGGAAACACCATATATTTT
TRBJ2-5,TRBD1,-,TRBV5-1,16,CASSSVLAGGQETQYF,TGCGCCAGCAGCTCGGTTTTGGCAGGGGGTCAAGAGACCCAGTACTTC
TRBJ1-1,-,-,TRBV18,14,CASSPGGTNTEAFF,TGTGCCAGCTCACCAGGGGGAACGAACACTGAAGCTTTCTTT
TRBJ2-2,TRBD1,-,TRBV7-9,15,CASSSYQGATGELFF,TGTGCCAGCAGCTCATACCAGGGGGCGACCGGGGAGCTGTTTTTT
TRBJ1-1,-,-,TRBV18,17,CASSPLPAKTMDTEAFF,TGTGCCAGCTCACCCCTCCCAGCTAAGACAATGGACACTGAAGCTTTCTTT
TRBJ1-2,-,few,TRBV3-1/TRBV3-2,15,CASSLGTSMKYGYTF,TGTGCCAGCAGCCTGGGGACGAGCATGAAGTATGGCTACACCTTC
TRBJ1-6,-,-,TRBV18,14,CASSPSSDTSPLHF,TGTGCCAGCTCACCAAGTTCGGACACCTCACCCCTCCACTTT
TRBJ1-1,-,few,TRBV3-1/TRBV3-2,11,CASSQQGWAFF,TGTGCCAGCAGCCAACAGGGCTGGGCTTTCTTT
TRBJ1-1,-,-,TRBV6-1,17,CASSEWGAWDSSTEAFF,TGTGCCAGCAGTGAGTGGGGGGCTTGGGATTCTAGCACTGAAGCTTTCTTT
TRBJ1-2,TRBD1,-,TRBV11-2,16,CASSLTHSGGRYGYTF,TGTGCCAGCAGCTTAACGCACTCAGGGGGACGTTATGGCTACACCTTC
TRBJ1-5,-,once,TRBV20-1,13,CSASPQADQPQHF,TGCAGTGCTAGTCCACAGGCTGATCAGCCCCAGCATTTT
TRBJ1-4,-,-,TRBV2,13,CASSVQGNEKLFF,TGTGCCAGCAGTGTCCAAGGGAATGAAAAACTGTTTTTT
TRBJ2-1,TRBD1,-,TRBV6-5,15,CASRSGTGVYNEQFF,TGTGCCAGCAGATCCGGGACAGGGGTTTACAATGAGCAGTTCTTC
TRBJ1-2,TRBD1,-,TRBV10-2,18,CASTRGQGINQANYGYTF,TGCGCCAGCACCAGAGGACAGGGGATAAATCAAGCTAACTATGGCTACACCTTC
TRBJ2-1,TRBD2,-,TRBV3-1/TRBV3-2,16,CASSQWGTSGRDEQFF,TGTGCCAGCAGCCAATGGGGGACTAGCGGGAGAGATGAGCAGTTCTTC
TRBJ1-2,TRBD1,-,TRBV5-1,15,CASSRDGYSTGGYTF,TGCGCCAGCAGCCGGGACGGTTATTCGACAGGGGGCTACACCTTC
TRBJ1-2,-,few,TRBV19,12,CASSVTGDGYTF,TGTGCCAGTAGTGTCACTGGGGACGGCTACACCTTC
TRBJ2-1,-,few,TRBV29-1,13,CSVGTEKYNEQFF,TGCAGCGTTGGCACAGAAAAGTACAATGAGCAGTTCTTC
TRBJ1-6,-,-,TRBV6-6,15,CASSYSRLNNSPLHF,TGTGCCAGCAGTTACTCGAGGCTGAATAATTCACCCCTCCACTTT
TRBJ1-3,TRBD1,few,TRBV9,16,CASSVTDRDSGNTIYF,TGTGCCAGCAGCGTAACGGACAGGGACTCTGGAAACACCATATATTTT
TRBJ2-5,-,-,TRBV6-6,13,CASSRTGQGTQYF,TGTGCCAGCAGTAGGACGGGGCAGGGGACCCAGTACTTC
TRBJ1-2,TRBD1,-,TRBV3-1/TRBV3-2,12,CASSQGQGAGTF,TGTGCCAGCAGCCAAGGACAGGGGGCAGGCACCTTC
TRBJ1-4,TRBD1,-,TRBV9,18,CASSVSGTGGAFDEKLFF,TGTGCCAGCAGCGTAAGCGGAACAGGGGGCGCCTTCGATGAAAAACTGTTTTTT
TRBJ2-4,-,-,TRBV2,16,CASSDFSGVTKNIQYF,TGTGCCAGCAGTGACTTTTCCGGGGTGACCAAAAACATTCAGTACTTC
TRBJ1-6,-,-,TRBV3-1/TRBV3-2,13,CASSLRDHSPLHF,TGTGCCAGCAGCCTAAGGGACCATTCACCCCTCCACTTT
TRBJ2-5,TRBD2,-,TRBV5-1,16,CASSLALAGEQETQYF,TGCGCCAGCAGCTTGGCCCTAGCGGGGGAACAAGAGACCCAGTACTTC
TRBJ2-7,-,-,TRBV6-6,16,CASSPGGGTGTYEQYF,TGTGCCAGCAGTCCCGGCGGGGGAACAGGGACCTACGAGCAGTACTTC
TRBJ1-5,-,-,TRBV2,14,CASRAHLSNQPQHF,TGTGCCAGCAGGGCACATTTAAGCAATCAGCCCCAGCATTTT
TRBJ2-1,-,-,TRBV5-1,14,CASSPGTPLQEQFF,TGCGCCAGCAGCCCCGGGACCCCCCTCCAGGAGCAGTTCTTC
TRBJ2-7,-,once,TRBV24-1,15,CATSDPRGSPYEQYF,TGTGCCACCAGTGACCCTAGGGGGTCCCCCTACGAGCAGTACTTC
TRBJ1-2,-,-,TRBV6-4,14,CASSAEGSARGYTF,TGTGCCAGCAGCGCCGAGGGGTCGGCGCGTGGCTACACCTTC
TRBJ2-5,-,-,TRBV24-1,16,CATSEPGSVPRETQYF,TGTGCCACCAGTGAGCCCGGGTCTGTCCCTAGGGAGACCCAGTACTTC
TRBJ1-1,-,-,TRBV5-6,16,CASSLALSQINTEAFF,TGTGCCAGCAGCTTGGCCCTCTCACAGATTAACACTGAAGCTTTCTTT
TRBJ1-2,TRBD1,once,TRBV6-4,14,CASSEGQGTYGYTF,TGTGCCAGCAGTGAGGGACAGGGGACCTATGGCTACACCTTC
TRBJ2-3,-,-,TRBV20-1,11,CSATNLDTQYF,TGCAGTGCTACCAACCTGGATACGCAGTATTTT
TRBJ1-5,TRBD1,once,TRBV5-6,15,CASSTQGVSNQPQHF,TGTGCCAGCAGCACACAGGGGGTCAGCAATCAGCCCCAGCATTTT
TRBJ1-1,-,once,TRBV6-5,15,CASRKRGNMNTEAFF,TGTGCCAGCAGGAAAAGAGGGAACATGAACACTGAAGCTTTCTTT
TRBJ2-5,TRBD1,once,TRBV7-2,15,CASSFDRGPRETQYF,TGTGCCAGCAGCTTCGACAGGGGGCCTAGAGAGACCCAGTACTTC
TRBJ1-2,-,-,TRBV24-1,13,CATSTPGNYGYTF,TGTGCCACCAGTACTCCGGGCAACTATGGCTACACCTTC
TRBJ2-6,-,-,TRBV11-2,18,CASSQLSGGISGANVLTF,TGTGCCAGCAGCCAGCTTAGCGGTGGGATTTCTGGGGCCAACGTCCTGACTTTC
TRBJ1-2,-,-,TRBV3-1/TRBV3-2,13,CASSQTRAGGYTF,TGTGCCAGCAGCCAGACTAGGGCAGGAGGCTACACCTTC
TRBJ1-1,TRBD1,once,TRBV5-1,16,CASSPGTGGAGTEAFF,TGCGCCAGCAGCCCAGGGACAGGGGGCGCGGGGACTGAAGCTTTCTTT
TRBJ2-1,-,-,TRBV2,12,CASSRTTNEQFF,TGTGCCAGCAGCAGGACCACCAATGAGCAGTTCTTC
TRBJ1-2,-,once,TRBV25-1,11,CASSEGLGYTF,TGTGCCAGCAGTGAAGGGCTTGGCTACACCTTC
TRBJ2-5,-,-,TRBV11-2,12,CASSEVGETQYF,TGTGCCAGCAGCGAAGTGGGAGAGACCCAGTACTTC
TRBJ1-4,-,-,TRBV5-1,14,CASSTGAVGEKLFF,TGCGCCAGCAGCACGGGGGCAGTAGGCGAAAAACTGTTTTTT
TRBJ2-7,-,-,TRBV7-7,14,CASSSGTGAAEQYF,TGTGCTAGCAGCTCCGGGACGGGAGCGGCCGAGCAGTACTTC